The present T cell receptor (beta chain) was sequenced within a study of blood T cell repertoires in COVID-19. Study-level background: The United States, Italy and Spain provided the acute and convalescent COVID-19 samples.

As handled by the study authors: Amplifying reference gene primers gave estimates of nucleated cell counts. Method: immunoSEQ multiplex PCR; TCRdb's copy keeps in-frame clones and lacks some. From that table come the V and J calls and clone size; the DNA was used to work out D and trimming. The table shows 200,000 to 250,000 clones, with around nine tenths occurring only once. The CDR3 is 16 residues long. Germline values: CDR1 KGHDR, CDR2 SFDVKD. The V and J ends lost 3 bases and 0 bases, in that order; junction bases with no gene match: 6. The receptor was derived from a man in his sixties who had recovered from COVID-19. The sample was peripheral blood. V is TRBV24-1 and J is TRBJ2-7; 8 bases agree with TRBD1. The CDR3, as DNA: TGTGCCACCAGTGATCCGCCGGGACAGGCCTCCTACGAGCAGTACTTC. It specifies CATSDPPGQASYEQYF.